Below, one T cell receptor (beta chain) is given with its context. Its antigen is unidentified. Assay used: immunoSEQ multiplex PCR; TCRdb lists only in-frame clones, some missing. Of approximately 60,000 clones listed, about 90% are singletons. Trimming took 2 bases from V and 9 from J, leaving 8 bases between them. The CDR3 has 12 amino acids. The germline V gene has CDR1 SGHAT and CDR2 FQNNGV. These data come from a study of Tregs in tolerant kidney transplant recipients. Study-level results: Tolerant patients' donor-specific Tregs expanded beyond overall Tregs, suggesting antigen-driven growth.

Mixed chimerism was transient after nonmyeloablative marrow transplants from related graft donors. V and J are TRBV11-2 and TRBJ2-1, with D perhaps matching TRBD2 (5 bases). The sample was CD4+ T cells from blood (PBMCs), taken 6 months after the transplant. The TCR comes from a human patient who received a combined kidney and bone marrow transplant. T cells may partly derive from the graft donor. The CDR3 DNA follows: TGTGCCAGCAGCTTAACCGGAGGTGAGCAGTTCTTC. Protein: CASSLTGGEQFF.